These T cell receptor beta chains were read from a single sample in a study of regulatory T cells in long-lasting Graves disease. TCRdb itself ran the multiplex PCR reads through MiXCR, one entry per CDR3 protein. Here the sample spans 400,000 to 550,000 distinct CDR3 sequences, roughly 17% being singletons. The sample also formed part of further work on T cells in Graves' hyperthyroidism and ophthalmopathy.

Material: peripheral blood mononuclear cells (PBMCs), obtained at new diagnosis, from a patient treated with antithyroid drugs. These receptors were obtained from a woman younger than 35 with Graves disease. CDR3s leave out the opening cysteine and the closing phenylalanine or tryptophan. The D gene is left open where the match is weak. The size entry is marked missing in some rows and otherwise reads once, few, many or a size class.

D: NA
V: TRBV5-1
J: TRBJ1-1
size: NA
CDR3: ASSSTVLNTEAF

D: NA
V: TRBV7-9
J: TRBJ2-5
size: many
CDR3: ASSGGASETQY

D: TRBD2
V: TRBV2
J: TRBJ2-2
size: NA
CDR3: ASSVGLGYGELF

D: TRBD2
V: TRBV20-1
J: TRBJ2-1
size: few
CDR3: SAREGGGLAGGSASYNEQF

D: TRBD2
V: TRBV9
J: TRBJ2-5
size: NA
CDR3: ASRASGRAEETQY

D: NA
V: TRBV30
J: TRBJ1-1
size: many
CDR3: AWSGQAKNTEAF

D: NA
V: TRBV20-1
J: TRBJ2-7
size: many
CDR3: SAKRTYEQY

D: TRBD1
V: TRBV20-1
J: TRBJ1-6
size: NA
CDR3: SARDPDRGIGNSPLH

D: TRBD2
V: TRBV12-3/TRBV12-4
J: TRBJ2-2
size: few
CDR3: ASRASSGRFFTGELF

D: TRBD2
V: TRBV7-2
J: TRBJ2-1
size: NA
CDR3: ASSPGGLAGVNGQF

D: NA
V: TRBV20-1
J: TRBJ2-7
size: few
CDR3: SARAERSEQY

D: TRBD1
V: TRBV6-1
J: TRBJ1-2
size: NA
CDR3: ASSSKQGAVSYT

D: NA
V: TRBV28
J: TRBJ2-5
size: many
CDR3: ASSGGGREQETQY

D: NA
V: TRBV6-5
J: TRBJ2-1
size: few
CDR3: ASSYSNGEQF

D: NA
V: TRBV3-1
J: TRBJ1-2
size: many
CDR3: ASSQGPYGYT

D: TRBD2
V: TRBV20-1
J: TRBJ2-1
size: NA
CDR3: SARAGLAGVYNEQF

D: TRBD2
V: TRBV27
J: TRBJ2-1
size: many
CDR3: ASSLTSGRAGGSYNEQF

D: TRBD2
V: TRBV5-8
J: TRBJ2-1
size: NA
CDR3: ASSWGGLAGGHNEQF

D: NA
V: TRBV7-9
J: TRBJ2-1
size: NA
CDR3: ASSLLYPYDEQF

D: NA
V: TRBV29-1
J: TRBJ1-2
size: few
CDR3: SVVRRDYGFT

D: NA
V: TRBV7-6
J: TRBJ1-1
size: few
CDR3: ASSFSRRGNTEAF

D: TRBD1
V: TRBV18
J: TRBJ1-2
size: few
CDR3: ASSTRQGNNYGYT

D: NA
V: TRBV7-6
J: TRBJ2-1
size: few
CDR3: ASSLLLENEQF

D: NA
V: TRBV19
J: TRBJ2-3
size: NA
CDR3: ASRTSPADTQY

D: TRBD2
V: TRBV29-1
J: TRBJ2-2
size: many
CDR3: SAYASGNTGELF

D: NA
V: TRBV30
J: TRBJ1-4
size: few
CDR3: AWKALTAYNEKLF

D: NA
V: TRBV11-2
J: TRBJ2-5
size: many
CDR3: ASSLDWLGETQY

D: NA
V: TRBV6-2/TRBV6-3
J: TRBJ2-1
size: few
CDR3: ASNTGLDEQF

D: NA
V: TRBV10-2
J: TRBJ2-7
size: few
CDR3: ASSESYGSSAEQY

D: NA
V: TRBV7-6
J: NA
size: NA
CDR3: ASSVETDSYYAQY

D: TRBD2
V: TRBV12-3/TRBV12-4
J: TRBJ2-1
size: once
CDR3: ASSPRLAGGPGNEQF

D: NA
V: TRBV28
J: TRBJ1-5
size: many
CDR3: ASSSGQKIGRQPQH

D: TRBD1
V: TRBV12-3/TRBV12-4
J: TRBJ1-5
size: NA
CDR3: ASSVYAGTGVSNQPQH

D: TRBD1
V: TRBV12-3/TRBV12-4
J: TRBJ2-5
size: many
CDR3: ASSITGGVKTQY

D: NA
V: TRBV20-1
J: TRBJ2-7
size: few
CDR3: SARGVEQY

D: NA
V: TRBV20-1
J: TRBJ2-1
size: many
CDR3: SAVTSAGNGEQF

D: TRBD2
V: TRBV10-3
J: TRBJ2-1
size: many
CDR3: AISASSGIEQF

D: TRBD2
V: TRBV4-3
J: TRBJ2-7
size: few
CDR3: ASPSKRAPPPRRLAGGYEQY

D: TRBD1
V: TRBV27
J: TRBJ2-2
size: NA
CDR3: ASSLGQGANTGELF

D: NA
V: TRBV30
J: TRBJ2-3
size: many
CDR3: ALEMVLGRTDTQY

D: TRBD1
V: TRBV28
J: TRBJ1-2
size: many
CDR3: ASRAPGQGEGYT

D: NA
V: TRBV2
J: TRBJ2-7
size: few
CDR3: ASSGQLVGAEQY

D: NA
V: TRBV3-1
J: TRBJ1-1
size: few
CDR3: ASSQVIDTEAF

D: TRBD1
V: TRBV27
J: TRBJ2-3
size: many
CDR3: ASKGDRFSTDTQY

D: NA
V: TRBV7-3
J: NA
size: many
CDR3: ASSSTPYNEQF

D: NA
V: TRBV3-1
J: TRBJ1-4
size: many
CDR3: ASSQKSHNEKLF

D: NA
V: TRBV12-3/TRBV12-4
J: TRBJ2-3
size: many
CDR3: ASSFSGPTDTQY

D: TRBD1
V: TRBV20-1
J: TRBJ1-2
size: NA
CDR3: SAYRDRDYT

D: NA
V: TRBV14
J: TRBJ2-2
size: few
CDR3: ASSQDIGTGELF

D: NA
V: TRBV28
J: TRBJ2-6
size: few
CDR3: ASSPRTWYSGANVLT

D: NA
V: TRBV19
J: TRBJ2-3
size: NA
CDR3: ATGTSRTDTQY

D: NA
V: TRBV6-1
J: TRBJ2-7
size: few
CDR3: ASSLRGEEDYEQY

D: NA
V: TRBV29-1
J: TRBJ1-4
size: few
CDR3: SVEEGNEKLF

D: NA
V: TRBV6-1
J: TRBJ1-1
size: once
CDR3: ASRPQGMNTEAF